These T cell receptor beta chains were read from a single sample in a study of control samples from healthy donors and cancer patients. The repertoire was sequenced with immunoSEQ multiplex PCR; TCRdb's copy has only in-frame clones and lacks some. The sample records 150,000 to 200,000 clones, approximately 90% being singletons. Sequencing was performed on blood. Source of these receptors: a woman in her twenties or thirties in good health. The CDR3 runs from the conserved cysteine through the conserved F or W. D genes are given only for firm matches. Clone size, where shown, is once, few, many, or a class for clones that have expanded.

abundance	j_gene	v_gene	d_gene	len	CDR3aa	CDR3nt
-	TRBJ2-1	TRBV7-8	-	17	CASSLLQSGRGFNEQFF	TGTGCCAGCAGCTTATTACAATCCGGGCGGGGTTTCAATGAGCAGTTCTTC
-	TRBJ2-3	TRBV19	-	11	CASMGGHTQYF	TGTGCCAGTATGGGCGGACATACGCAGTATTTT
-	TRBJ2-2	TRBV7-9	-	13	CASSLASVGELFF	TGTGCCAGCAGCTTAGCGTCCGTCGGGGAGCTGTTTTTT
-	TRBJ1-4	TRBV4-1	-	18	CASSRGGRTGYGDEKLFF	TGCGCCAGCAGCCGGGGGGGTCGAACAGGGTACGGGGATGAAAAACTGTTTTTT
-	TRBJ2-7	TRBV14	-	14	CASSLHQTSYEQYF	TGTGCCAGCAGCTTACACCAGACCTCCTACGAGCAGTACTTC
-	TRBJ2-1	TRBV11-2	-	12	CASSLANNEQFF	TGTGCCAGCAGCTTAGCAAACAATGAGCAGTTCTTC
-	TRBJ2-7	TRBV6-5	TRBD2	15	CASIAKAGGPYEQYF	TGTGCCAGCATCGCAAAAGCGGGAGGCCCCTACGAGCAGTACTTC
-	TRBJ2-1	TRBV11-2	TRBD2	15	CASSLVSGSYNEQFF	TGTGCCAGCAGCTTAGTTAGCGGGAGTTACAATGAGCAGTTCTTC
-	TRBJ1-3	TRBV28	-	12	CASSLPPDPPLF	TGTGCCAGCAGTCTCCCGCCGGACCCACCACTTTTT
-	TRBJ2-7	TRBV4-2	TRBD2	15	CASSQILAGVIEQYF	TGTGCCAGCAGCCAAATTCTAGCGGGAGTGATTGAGCAGTACTTC
-	TRBJ1-2	TRBV2	-	14	CASILRSPNYGYTF	TGTGCCAGCATTCTTAGAAGTCCTAACTATGGCTACACCTTC
once	TRBJ1-3	TRBV7-2	-	15	CASSFQSSGRNTIYF	TGTGCCAGCAGCTTTCAGAGTTCGGGAAGAAACACCATATATTTT
-	TRBJ2-7	TRBV2	-	16	CASRDRDLSHSYEQYF	TGTGCCAGTAGGGATCGGGACTTGTCGCACTCCTACGAGCAGTACTTC
-	TRBJ1-2	TRBV12-5	-	11	CASGLGSTRTF	TGTGCTAGTGGTTTGGGGTCCACTCGGACCTTC
-	TRBJ1-5	TRBV7-2	TRBD1	14	CASSPGTGNQPQHF	TGTGCCAGCAGCCCAGGGACAGGGAATCAGCCCCAGCATTTT
-	TRBJ2-1	TRBV27	TRBD2	16	CASSPSAGVIGNEQFF	TGTGCCAGCAGTCCCTCAGCGGGAGTAATAGGCAATGAGCAGTTCTTC
-	TRBJ1-3	TRBV25-1	TRBD1	17	CASSVGTGVTSGNTIYF	TGTGCCAGCAGTGTCGGGACAGGGGTTACCTCTGGAAACACCATATATTTT
-	TRBJ1-1	TRBV7-9	-	12	CASSADSTEAFF	TGTGCCAGCAGCGCCGACAGTACTGAAGCTTTCTTT
once	TRBJ1-1	TRBV7-8	-	16	CASSFAPGPGPTEAFF	TGTGCCAGCAGCTTCGCGCCTGGGCCAGGGCCCACTGAAGCTTTCTTT
-	TRBJ2-7	TRBV3-1/TRBV3-2	TRBD2	16	CASSQFIAGGLYEQYF	TGTGCCAGCAGCCAGTTTATAGCGGGAGGTCTTTACGAGCAGTACTTC
once	TRBJ2-3	TRBV7-9	-	14	CASSLASPTDTQYF	TGTGCCAGCAGCTTAGCGTCTCCTACAGATACGCAGTATTTT
-	TRBJ2-4	TRBV4-2	TRBD1	16	CASSQDRGTGVNIQYF	TGTGCCAGCAGCCAAGATCGGGGGACAGGGGTAAACATTCAGTACTTC
-	TRBJ1-4	TRBV6-1	-	14	CASSETDRREKLFF	TGTGCCAGCAGTGAAACGGACCGCCGTGAAAAACTGTTTTTT
-	TRBJ1-4	TRBV4-1	-	16	CASSQVWPGSSEKLFF	TGCGCCAGCAGCCAAGTCTGGCCAGGGAGTTCTGAAAAACTGTTTTTT
once	TRBJ2-5	TRBV9	TRBD1	14	CASSVGQGWETQYF	TGTGCCAGCAGCGTAGGACAGGGGTGGGAGACCCAGTACTTC
-	TRBJ2-7	TRBV15	-	15	CATSRNRELAYEQYF	TGTGCCACCAGCAGGAACAGGGAGCTGGCCTACGAGCAGTACTTC
-	TRBJ2-5	TRBV5-6	-	12	CASSLDGETQYF	TGTGCCAGCAGCTTGGACGGGGAGACCCAGTACTTC
-	TRBJ2-2	TRBV29-1	TRBD2	14	CSVRQRGDTGELFF	TGCAGCGTGCGCCAGCGGGGGGACACCGGGGAGCTGTTTTTT
-	TRBJ1-5	TRBV12-3/TRBV12-4	-	13	CASRPGLVQPQHF	TGTGCCAGCAGACCAGGGCTCGTTCAGCCCCAGCATTTT
-	TRBJ1-3	TRBV9	TRBD1	15	CASSLQGAYGNTIYF	TGTGCCAGCAGCTTACAGGGGGCATACGGAAACACCATATATTTT
-	TRBJ2-7	TRBV11-2	-	14	CASSFSGRGYEQYF	TGTGCCAGCAGCTTTTCAGGGAGAGGCTACGAGCAGTACTTC
-	TRBJ1-5	TRBV10-3	-	14	CAISEGLSNQPQHF	TGTGCCATCAGTGAGGGACTTAGCAATCAGCCCCAGCATTTT
-	TRBJ1-2	TRBV4-1	TRBD1	15	CASSHTTGENYGYTF	TGCGCCAGCAGCCACACGACAGGGGAGAACTATGGCTACACCTTC